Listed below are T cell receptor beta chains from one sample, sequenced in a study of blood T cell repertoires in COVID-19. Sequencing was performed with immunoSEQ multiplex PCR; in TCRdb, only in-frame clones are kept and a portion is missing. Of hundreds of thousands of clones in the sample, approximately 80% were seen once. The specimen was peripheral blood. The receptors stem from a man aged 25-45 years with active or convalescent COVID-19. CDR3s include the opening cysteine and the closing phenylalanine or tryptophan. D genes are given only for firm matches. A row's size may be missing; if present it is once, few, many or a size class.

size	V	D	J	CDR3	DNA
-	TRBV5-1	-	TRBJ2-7	CASTSGTGTREQYF	TGCGCCAGCACCTCCGGGACTGGTACTCGGGAGCAGTACTTC
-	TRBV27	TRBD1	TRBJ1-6	CASSPLLGQAYSPLHF	TGTGCCAGCAGTCCACTCCTCGGACAGGCCTATTCACCCCTCCACTTT
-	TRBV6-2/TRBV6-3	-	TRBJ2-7	CASSTSEGEAYEQYF	TGTGCCAGCAGTACCTCGGAAGGAGAGGCCTACGAGCAGTACTTC
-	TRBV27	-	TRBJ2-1	CASSFRPRNGQFF	TGTGCCAGCAGTTTCCGACCGCGGAATGGGCAGTTCTTC
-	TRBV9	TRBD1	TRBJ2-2	CASSAPPGGIVTGELFF	TGTGCCAGCAGCGCCCCCCCAGGGGGCATCGTCACCGGGGAGCTGTTTTTT
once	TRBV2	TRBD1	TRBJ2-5	CASSGTVKVGAPETQYF	TGTGCCAGTTCCGGGACAGTAAAAGTGGGAGCCCCAGAGACCCAGTACTTC
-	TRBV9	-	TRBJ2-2	CASSPLGLGGGELFF	TGTGCCAGCAGCCCTTTGGGCCTAGGAGGCGGGGAGCTGTTTTTT
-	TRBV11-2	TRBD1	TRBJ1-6	CASRRPGTGRNSPLHF	TGTGCCAGCAGGAGGCCCGGGACAGGGCGTAATTCACCCCTCCACTTT
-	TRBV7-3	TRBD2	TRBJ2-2	CASGSSGGGELFF	TGTGCCAGCGGTTCTAGCGGGGGCGGGGAGCTGTTTTTT
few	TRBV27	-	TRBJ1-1	CASSDRGTEAFF	TGTGCCAGCAGTGACCGGGGCACTGAAGCTTTCTTT
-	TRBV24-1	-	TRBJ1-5	CATSDPSSNQPQHF	TGTGCCACCAGTGACCCTAGTAGCAATCAGCCCCAGCATTTT
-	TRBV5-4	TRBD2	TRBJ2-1	CASSRTSGPYNEQFF	TGTGCCAGCAGCCGGACTAGCGGTCCCTACAATGAGCAGTTCTTC
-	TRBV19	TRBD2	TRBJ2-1	CASSIVGGSGNEQFF	TGTGCCAGTAGTATAGTTGGCGGGAGCGGCAATGAGCAGTTCTTC